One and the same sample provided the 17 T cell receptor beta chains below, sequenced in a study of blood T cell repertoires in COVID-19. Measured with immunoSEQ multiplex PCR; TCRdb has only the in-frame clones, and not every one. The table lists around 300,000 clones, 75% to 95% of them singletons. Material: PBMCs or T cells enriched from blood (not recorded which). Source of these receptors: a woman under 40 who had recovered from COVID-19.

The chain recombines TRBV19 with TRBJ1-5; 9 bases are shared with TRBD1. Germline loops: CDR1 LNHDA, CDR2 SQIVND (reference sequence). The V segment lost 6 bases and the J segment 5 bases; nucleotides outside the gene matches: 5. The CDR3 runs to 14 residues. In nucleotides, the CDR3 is TGTGCCAGTAGACAACAGGGGGCCTATCAGCCCCAGCATTTT. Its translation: CASRQQGAYQPQHF.

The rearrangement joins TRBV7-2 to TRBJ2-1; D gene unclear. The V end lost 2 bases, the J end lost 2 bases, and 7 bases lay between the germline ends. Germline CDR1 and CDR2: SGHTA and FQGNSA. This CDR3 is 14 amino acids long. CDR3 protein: CASSLIRAYNEQFF. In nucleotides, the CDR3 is TGTGCCAGCAGCTTAATAAGAGCCTACAATGAGCAGTTCTTC.

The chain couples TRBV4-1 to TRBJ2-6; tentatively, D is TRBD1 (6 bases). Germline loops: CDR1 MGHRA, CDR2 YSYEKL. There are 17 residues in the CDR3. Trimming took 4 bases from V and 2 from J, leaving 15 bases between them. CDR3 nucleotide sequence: TGCGCCAGCAGCCTCGGTGGACAGCTAACTGGGGCCAACGTCCTGACTTTC. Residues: CASSLGGQLTGANVLTF.

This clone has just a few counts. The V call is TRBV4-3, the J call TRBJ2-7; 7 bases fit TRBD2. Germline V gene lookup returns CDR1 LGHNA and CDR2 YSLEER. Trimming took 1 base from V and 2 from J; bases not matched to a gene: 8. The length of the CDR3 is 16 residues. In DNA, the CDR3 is TGCGCCAGCAGCCAAGCCAGCGGGATCCCCGCCTACGAGCAGTACTTC. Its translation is CASSQASGIPAYEQYF.

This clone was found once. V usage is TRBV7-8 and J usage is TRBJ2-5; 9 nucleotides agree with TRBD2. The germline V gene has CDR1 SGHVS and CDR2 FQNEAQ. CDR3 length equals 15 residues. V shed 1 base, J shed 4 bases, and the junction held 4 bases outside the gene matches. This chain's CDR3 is CASSLGGLATETQYF. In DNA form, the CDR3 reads TGTGCCAGCAGCTTAGGAGGACTAGCGACAGAGACCCAGTACTTC.

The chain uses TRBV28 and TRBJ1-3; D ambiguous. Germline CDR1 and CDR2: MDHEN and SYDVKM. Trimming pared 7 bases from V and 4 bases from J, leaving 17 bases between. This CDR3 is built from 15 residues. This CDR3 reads CASIALGGLGNTIYF. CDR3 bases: TGTGCCAGCATTGCCCTAGGAGGTTTAGGAAACACCATATATTTT.

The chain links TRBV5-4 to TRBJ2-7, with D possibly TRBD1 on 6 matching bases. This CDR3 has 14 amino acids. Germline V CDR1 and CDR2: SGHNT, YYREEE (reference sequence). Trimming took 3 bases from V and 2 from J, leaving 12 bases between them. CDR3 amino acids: CASSYGQSTYEQYF. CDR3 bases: TGTGCCAGCAGCTACGGACAGAGTACCTACGAGCAGTACTTC.

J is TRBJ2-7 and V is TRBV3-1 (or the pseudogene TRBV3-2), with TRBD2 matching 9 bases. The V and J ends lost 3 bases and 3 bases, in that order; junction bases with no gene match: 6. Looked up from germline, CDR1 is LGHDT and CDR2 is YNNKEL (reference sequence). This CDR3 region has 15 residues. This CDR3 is CASSQVAGVSYEQYF. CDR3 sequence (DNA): TGTGCCAGCAGCCAGGTAGCGGGAGTGAGCTACGAGCAGTACTTC.

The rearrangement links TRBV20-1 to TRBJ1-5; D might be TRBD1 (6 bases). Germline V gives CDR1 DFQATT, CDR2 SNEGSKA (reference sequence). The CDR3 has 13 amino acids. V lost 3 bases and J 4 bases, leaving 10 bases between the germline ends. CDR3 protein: CSASRTANQPQHF. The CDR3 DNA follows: TGCAGTGCTAGTAGGACAGCTAATCAGCCCCAGCATTTT.

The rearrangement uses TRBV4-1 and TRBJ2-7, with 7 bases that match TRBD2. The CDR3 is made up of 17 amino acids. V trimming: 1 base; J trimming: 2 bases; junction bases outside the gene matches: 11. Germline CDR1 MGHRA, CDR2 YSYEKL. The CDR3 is CASSQGLGSAGAYEQYF. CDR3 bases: TGCGCCAGCAGCCAAGGGCTGGGTTCGGCGGGAGCCTACGAGCAGTACTTC.

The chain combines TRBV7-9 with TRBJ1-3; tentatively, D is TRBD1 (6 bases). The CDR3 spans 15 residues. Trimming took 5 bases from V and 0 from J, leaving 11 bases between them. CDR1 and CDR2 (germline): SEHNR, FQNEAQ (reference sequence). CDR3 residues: CASSRGQNSGNTIYF. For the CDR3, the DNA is TGTGCCAGCAGCCGGGGACAAAACTCTGGAAACACCATATATTTT. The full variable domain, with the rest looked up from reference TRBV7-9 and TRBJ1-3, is DTGVSQNPRHKITKRGQNVTFRCDPISEHNRLYWYRQTLGQGPEFLTYFQNEAQLEKSRLLSDRFSAERPKGSFSTLEIQRTEQGDSAMYLCASSRGQNSGNTIYFGEGSWLTVV.

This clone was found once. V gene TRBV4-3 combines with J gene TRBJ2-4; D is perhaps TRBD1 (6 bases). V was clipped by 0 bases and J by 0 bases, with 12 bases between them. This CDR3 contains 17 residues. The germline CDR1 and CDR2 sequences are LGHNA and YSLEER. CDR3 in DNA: TGCGCCAGCAGCCAAGATTCCCAGGGGATAGCCAAAAACATTCAGTACTTC. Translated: CASSQDSQGIAKNIQYF.

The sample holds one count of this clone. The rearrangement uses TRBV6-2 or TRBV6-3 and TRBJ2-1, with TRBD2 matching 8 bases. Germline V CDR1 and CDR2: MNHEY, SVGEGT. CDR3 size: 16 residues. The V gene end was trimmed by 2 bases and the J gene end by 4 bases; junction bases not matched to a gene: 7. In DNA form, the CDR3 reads TGTGCCAGCAGTTACATAGCGGGAAGAGATTACAATGAGCAGTTCTTC. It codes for CASSYIAGRDYNEQFF.

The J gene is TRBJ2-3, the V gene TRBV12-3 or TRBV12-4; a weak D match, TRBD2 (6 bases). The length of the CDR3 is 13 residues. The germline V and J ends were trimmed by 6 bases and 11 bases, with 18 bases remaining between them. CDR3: CASSPPAGTRQYF. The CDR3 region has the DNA TGTGCCAGCAGCCCCCCCGCGGGGACTCGGCAGTATTTT.

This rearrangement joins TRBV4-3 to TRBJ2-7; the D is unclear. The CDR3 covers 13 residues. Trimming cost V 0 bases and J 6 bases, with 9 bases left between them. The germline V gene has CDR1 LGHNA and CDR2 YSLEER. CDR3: CASSQESGGEQYF. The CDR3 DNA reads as TGCGCCAGCAGCCAAGAATCCGGTGGCGAGCAGTACTTC.

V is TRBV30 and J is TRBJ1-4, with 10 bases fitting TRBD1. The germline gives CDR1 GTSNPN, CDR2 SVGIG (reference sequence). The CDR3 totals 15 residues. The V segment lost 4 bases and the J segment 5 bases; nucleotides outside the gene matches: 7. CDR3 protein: CAWNYGTGANEKLFF. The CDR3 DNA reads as TGTGCCTGGAATTACGGGACAGGGGCAAATGAAAAACTGTTTTTT.

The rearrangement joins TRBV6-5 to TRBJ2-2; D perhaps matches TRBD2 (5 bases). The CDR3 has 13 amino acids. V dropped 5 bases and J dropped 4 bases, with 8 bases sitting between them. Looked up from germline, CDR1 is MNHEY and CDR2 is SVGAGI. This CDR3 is CASSPSGTGELFF. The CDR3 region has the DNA TGTGCCAGCAGTCCCAGCGGCACCGGGGAGCTGTTTTTT.